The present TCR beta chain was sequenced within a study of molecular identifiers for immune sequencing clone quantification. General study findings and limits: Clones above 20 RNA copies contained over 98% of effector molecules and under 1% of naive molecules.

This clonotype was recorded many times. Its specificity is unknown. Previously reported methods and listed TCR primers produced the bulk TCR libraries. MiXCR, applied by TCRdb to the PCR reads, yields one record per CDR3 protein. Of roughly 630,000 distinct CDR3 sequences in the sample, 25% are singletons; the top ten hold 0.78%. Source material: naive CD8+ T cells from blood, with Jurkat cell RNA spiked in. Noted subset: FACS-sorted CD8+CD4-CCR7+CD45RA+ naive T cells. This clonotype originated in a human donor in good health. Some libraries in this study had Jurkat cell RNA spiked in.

CDR3 loop: CASSFSSGADTQYF. The CDR3 nucleotides are TGTGCCAGCAGCTTCAGTAGCGGGGCAGATACGCAGTATTTT. The rearrangement joins TRBV7-9 to TRBJ2-3, with TRBD2 identical over 8 bases. The length of the CDR3 is 14 residues. Germline values: CDR1 SEHNR, CDR2 FQNEAQ (reference sequence). V gave up 3 bases and J gave up 4 bases; unmatched junction bases: 3.